This T cell receptor (beta chain) was sequenced in a study of cytomegalovirus exposure and HLA in healthy donors. General study points: Roughly even sequencing depth across donors was the assumption behind the presence/absence analyses.

For this clone: Antigen: not known.

With 60 Vbeta and 13 Jbeta primers, the PCR was carried out. Sequencing used immunoSEQ multiplex PCR; TCRdb keeps in-frame clones, though not all of them. Among fewer than 200,000 clones listed, around 80% were seen once. Trimming removed 5 bases from V and 8 bases from J, with 12 bases in between. From germline, CDR1 is MNHEY and CDR2 SMNVEV (reference sequence). There are 13 residues in the CDR3. The chain employs TRBV27 and TRBJ1-4; maybe TRBD1 (5 bases). The sequence was collected from a woman aged 50 to 65 in good health and CMV-seropositive. The source material was PBMCs. For the CDR3, the DNA is TGTGCCAGCAGTCTCAGGGAAGGGGAAAAACTGTTTTTT. Translation gives CASSLREGEKLFF.